The TCR beta chain described here comes from a study of T-cell memory formation after mild COVID-19. On this clonotype: As yet, its antigen is unknown.

Libraries for TCRalpha and TCRbeta carried sample barcodes and unique molecular identifiers via 5'RACE. TCRdb called the 5' RACE reads again in MiXCR, with one record for every CDR3 protein. This table has roughly 610,000 distinct CDR3 sequences, approximately 15% appearing once. The CDR3 sequence is 14 residues long. Deletions cut 5 bases from V and 4 bases from J, with 16 bases between. Germline V lookup: CDR1 SGHRS, CDR2 YFSETQ. General study points: Contracting clones from day 15 to 85 showed balanced CD4/CD8; later expanders favored CD4+. Researchers found some responding clones in pre-infection memory, a sign that cross-reactive memory joined. Most CD4+ clones that shrank were in CM and EM, while CD8+ ones turned up in EMRA.

The sequenced material came from PBMCs or a T cell subset sorted from them (not recorded which). This receptor was taken from an adult woman who had mild COVID-19 (a few samples of this study predate the infection). Cell type and time point are not known. The genes are TRBV5-1 and TRBJ2-7; a possible D gene is TRBD2 (6 bases). The CDR3 reads CASSEWVGTYEQYF. The CDR3 nucleotides read TGCGCCAGCAGTGAGTGGGTGGGGACTTACGAGCAGTACTTC.